A selection of T cell receptor beta chains follows, all from one sample in a study of response to subunit inactivated influenza vaccine. TCRdb re-analysed the RT-PCR reads in MiXCR, keeping a single row per CDR3 protein. Of roughly 790,000 distinct CDR3 sequences in the sample, roughly 20% are singletons; the top ten hold around 9.6%. This sample comprised PBMCs from blood, obtained more than 4 days after vaccination. Receptors originate from a man over 45 who received an inactivated influenza vaccine. CDR3s include the opening cysteine and the closing phenylalanine or tryptophan. D genes are given only for firm matches. Clone size appears in some rows only: once, few, many, or a class for an expanded clone.

d_gene: NA; j_gene: TRBJ1-4; v_gene: TRBV20-1; abundance: once; CDR3aa: CSARDGGRGDEKLFF; CDR3nt: TGCAGTGCTAGAGATGGGGGAAGAGGCGATGAAAAACTGTTTTTT
d_gene: TRBD2; j_gene: TRBJ2-1; v_gene: TRBV4-3; abundance: NA; CDR3aa: CASSQVLAGYNEQFF; CDR3nt: TGCGCCAGCAGCCAAGTATTAGCGGGGTACAATGAGCAGTTCTTC
d_gene: TRBD2; j_gene: TRBJ2-7; v_gene: TRBV28; abundance: NA; CDR3aa: CASNLELAGVGEQYF; CDR3nt: TGTGCCAGCAATCTGGAACTAGCGGGAGTAGGGGAGCAGTACTTC
d_gene: TRBD1; j_gene: TRBJ2-2; v_gene: TRBV5-1; abundance: once; CDR3aa: CASRDRLSTGELFF; CDR3nt: TGCGCCAGCAGGGACAGGCTTAGCACCGGGGAGCTGTTTTTT
d_gene: NA; j_gene: TRBJ2-3; v_gene: TRBV20-1; abundance: NA; CDR3aa: CSATGAGTDTQYF; CDR3nt: TGCAGTGCTACAGGGGCTGGCACAGATACGCAGTATTTT
d_gene: NA; j_gene: TRBJ2-7; v_gene: TRBV7-2; abundance: few; CDR3aa: CASSSRQSYEQYF; CDR3nt: TGTGCCAGCAGCTCCCGACAGTCCTACGAGCAGTACTTC
d_gene: NA; j_gene: TRBJ2-1; v_gene: TRBV29-1; abundance: few; CDR3aa: CSVGVHDSSYNEQFF; CDR3nt: TGCAGCGTTGGCGTTCACGACAGCTCCTACAATGAGCAGTTCTTC
d_gene: NA; j_gene: TRBJ2-7; v_gene: TRBV29-1; abundance: NA; CDR3aa: CSVEAGDSYEQYF; CDR3nt: TGCAGCGTTGAGGCAGGGGACTCCTACGAGCAGTACTTC
d_gene: TRBD2; j_gene: TRBJ2-1; v_gene: TRBV12-3/TRBV12-4; abundance: NA; CDR3aa: CASSFRREGGEQFF; CDR3nt: TGTGCCAGCAGTTTCCGGAGGGAGGGTGGTGAGCAGTTCTTC
d_gene: TRBD2; j_gene: TRBJ2-4; v_gene: TRBV7-2; abundance: NA; CDR3aa: CASSAELGGAKNIQYF; CDR3nt: TGTGCCAGCAGCGCCGAATTGGGAGGGGCCAAAAACATTCAGTACTTC
d_gene: TRBD2; j_gene: TRBJ2-7; v_gene: TRBV6-1; abundance: NA; CDR3aa: CASSQGLAGGVLYF; CDR3nt: TGTGCCAGCAGTCAGGGACTAGCGGGAGGAGTCTTGTACTTC
d_gene: TRBD1; j_gene: TRBJ2-1; v_gene: TRBV5-1; abundance: many; CDR3aa: CASSLLGQGENEQFF; CDR3nt: TGCGCCAGCAGCCTACTGGGACAGGGTGAAAATGAGCAGTTCTTC
d_gene: NA; j_gene: TRBJ1-5; v_gene: TRBV20-1; abundance: NA; CDR3aa: CSAAGTGNQPQHF; CDR3nt: TGCAGTGCTGCCGGGACGGGCAATCAGCCCCAGCATTTT
d_gene: NA; j_gene: TRBJ2-7; v_gene: TRBV19; abundance: NA; CDR3aa: CASRSPGDGAYEQYF; CDR3nt: TGTGCCAGTAGATCCCCAGGGGACGGAGCCTACGAGCAGTACTTC
d_gene: NA; j_gene: TRBJ1-1; v_gene: TRBV5-1; abundance: many; CDR3aa: CASSFDRNTEAFF; CDR3nt: TGTGCCAGCAGTTTCGACAGGAACACTGAAGCTTTCTTT
d_gene: TRBD1; j_gene: TRBJ2-1; v_gene: TRBV20-1; abundance: NA; CDR3aa: CSASGRGRSYNEQFF; CDR3nt: TGCAGTGCTAGCGGTAGGGGGCGCTCCTACAATGAGCAGTTCTTC
d_gene: NA; j_gene: TRBJ2-7; v_gene: TRBV7-2; abundance: few; CDR3aa: CASSFPSNYEQYF; CDR3nt: TGTGCCAGCAGCTTTCCGAGCAACTACGAGCAGTACTTC
d_gene: TRBD2; j_gene: TRBJ2-7; v_gene: TRBV7-9; abundance: NA; CDR3aa: CASSFSTGGGTYEQYF; CDR3nt: TGTGCCAGCAGCTTCTCTACTGGCGGGGGAACCTACGAGCAGTACTTC
d_gene: NA; j_gene: TRBJ2-3; v_gene: TRBV7-2; abundance: NA; CDR3aa: CASSRPRGRADTQYF; CDR3nt: TGTGCCAGCAGCCGACCTAGGGGTAGAGCAGATACGCAGTATTTT
d_gene: TRBD2; j_gene: TRBJ2-1; v_gene: TRBV20-1; abundance: NA; CDR3aa: CSASGTSGRRNEQFF; CDR3nt: TGCAGTGCTTCCGGGACTAGCGGGAGGAGGAATGAGCAGTTCTTC
d_gene: NA; j_gene: TRBJ2-7; v_gene: TRBV20-1; abundance: NA; CDR3aa: CSALSWEKGISYEQYF; CDR3nt: TGCAGTGCTTTATCATGGGAGAAGGGAATCTCCTACGAGCAGTACTTC
d_gene: TRBD2; j_gene: TRBJ2-1; v_gene: TRBV3-1; abundance: many; CDR3aa: CASSPTNSGNEQFF; CDR3nt: TGTGCCAGCAGCCCTACTAATAGCGGGAATGAGCAGTTCTTC
d_gene: NA; j_gene: TRBJ2-1; v_gene: TRBV4-3; abundance: many; CDR3aa: CASSQDPRNPALNEQFF; CDR3nt: TGCGCCAGCAGCCAAGATCCTAGGAACCCGGCCCTCAATGAGCAGTTCTTC
d_gene: TRBD1; j_gene: TRBJ2-2; v_gene: TRBV4-3; abundance: few; CDR3aa: CASSQPGQRGGELFF; CDR3nt: TGCGCCAGCAGCCAACCGGGACAGCGAGGCGGGGAGCTGTTTTTT
d_gene: TRBD1; j_gene: TRBJ2-7; v_gene: TRBV5-1; abundance: few; CDR3aa: CASSSTQGQGYEQYF; CDR3nt: TGCGCCAGCAGCTCAACGCAAGGACAGGGGTACGAGCAGTACTTC
d_gene: NA; j_gene: TRBJ2-3; v_gene: TRBV27; abundance: NA; CDR3aa: CASSLFRGNTQYF; CDR3nt: TGTGCCAGCAGTTTATTCCGGGGGAATACGCAGTATTTT
d_gene: NA; j_gene: TRBJ2-1; v_gene: TRBV20-1; abundance: few; CDR3aa: CSATGTPPYNEQFF; CDR3nt: TGCAGTGCTACCGGGACCCCACCATACAATGAGCAGTTCTTC
d_gene: TRBD1; j_gene: TRBJ2-7; v_gene: TRBV7-9; abundance: NA; CDR3aa: CARSLALTGGYEQYF; CDR3nt: TGTGCCAGGAGCTTAGCGCTAACAGGGGGCTACGAGCAGTACTTC
d_gene: TRBD1; j_gene: TRBJ2-7; v_gene: TRBV5-1; abundance: many; CDR3aa: CASRLAPGQGFAYEQYF; CDR3nt: TGCGCCAGCAGGTTGGCACCGGGACAGGGGTTTGCCTACGAGCAGTACTTC
d_gene: NA; j_gene: TRBJ1-1; v_gene: TRBV7-9; abundance: NA; CDR3aa: CASSSLNVGRGTEAFF; CDR3nt: TGTGCCAGCAGCTCCCTAAATGTGGGGCGCGGTACTGAAGCTTTCTTT
d_gene: TRBD1; j_gene: TRBJ1-1; v_gene: TRBV12-3/TRBV12-4; abundance: NA; CDR3aa: CASSLSGQVNTEAFF; CDR3nt: TGTGCCAGCAGTTTGTCCGGACAGGTCAACACTGAAGCTTTCTTT
d_gene: NA; j_gene: TRBJ1-5; v_gene: TRBV7-2; abundance: NA; CDR3aa: CASSLAGFGNQPQQF; CDR3nt: TGTGCCAGCAGCTTAGCAGGGTTCGGCAATCAGCCCCAGCAATTT
d_gene: TRBD1; j_gene: TRBJ2-2; v_gene: TRBV4-2; abundance: NA; CDR3aa: CASSHRTGGEELFF; CDR3nt: TGTGCCAGCAGCCACCGGACAGGGGGCGAGGAGCTGTTTTTT
d_gene: NA; j_gene: TRBJ2-7; v_gene: TRBV7-9; abundance: NA; CDR3aa: CASSGRGWGEQYF; CDR3nt: TGTGCCAGCAGCGGACGGGGCTGGGGCGAGCAGTACTTC
d_gene: NA; j_gene: TRBJ2-4; v_gene: TRBV20-1; abundance: few; CDR3aa: CSASRDTIQYF; CDR3nt: TGCAGTGCTAGCAGGGATACAATTCAGTACTTC
d_gene: NA; j_gene: TRBJ2-3; v_gene: TRBV4-1; abundance: NA; CDR3aa: CASSQVLVSTQYF; CDR3nt: TGCGCCAGCAGCCAAGTTTTAGTTAGCACGCAGTATTTT
d_gene: TRBD1; j_gene: TRBJ2-3; v_gene: TRBV20-1; abundance: NA; CDR3aa: CSARDAAPGTGGSDTQYF; CDR3nt: TGCAGTGCTAGAGATGCAGCCCCCGGGACAGGGGGCTCAGATACGCAGTATTTT
d_gene: NA; j_gene: TRBJ2-1; v_gene: TRBV3-1; abundance: NA; CDR3aa: CASSQDNSYYQFF; CDR3nt: TGTGCCAGCAGCCAAGATAACAGTTATTACCAGTTCTTC
d_gene: NA; j_gene: TRBJ2-3; v_gene: TRBV9; abundance: NA; CDR3aa: CASSVAGVGGLSTDTQYF; CDR3nt: TGTGCCAGCAGCGTAGCCGGGGTTGGCGGATTAAGCACAGATACGCAGTATTTT
d_gene: TRBD2; j_gene: TRBJ2-3; v_gene: TRBV7-2; abundance: few; CDR3aa: CASSLSGSGSSTDTQYF; CDR3nt: TGTGCCAGCAGCTTAAGTGGTAGCGGGAGTAGCACAGATACGCAGTATTTT